This is a list of T cell receptor beta chains from one sample in a study of long-term antiretroviral therapy in people with HIV. Sequencing used immunoSEQ multiplex PCR; TCRdb keeps in-frame clones, though not all of them. The sample lists roughly 34,000 clones; over 85% were seen once. Sequences were derived from unsorted PBMCs, sampled 5 to 5.5 years after starting antiretroviral therapy. These receptors were obtained from a woman aged 50 to 60 with HIV. Both conserved end residues are part of each CDR3. A D gene is named only where the DNA matches it firmly. Only part of the rows carry a size: once, few, many, or a class if the clone is expanded.

v_call	clone_size	d_call	j_call	cdr3_nt	cdr3_aa
TRBV2	once	TRBD2	TRBJ2-1	TGTGCCAGCGGTCTCGTCGGACTAGCGGGAGGGGGTGAGCAGTTCTTC	CASGLVGLAGGGEQFF
TRBV10-3	-	-	TRBJ2-5	TGTGCCATCAGTGTTTCCCAAGAGACCCAGTACTTC	CAISVSQETQYF
TRBV9	-	TRBD1	TRBJ1-2	TGTGCCAGCAGCGTAGAAGGGACAGGGTTTGGCTACACCTTC	CASSVEGTGFGYTF
TRBV6-5	-	-	TRBJ2-7	TGTGCCAGCAGTTACGGGGTACTAGAAGGCTACGAGCAGTACTTC	CASSYGVLEGYEQYF
TRBV5-4	-	-	TRBJ2-1	TGTGCCAGCAGCTTGTGGGGTGAGCAGTTCTTC	CASSLWGEQFF
TRBV7-9	-	-	TRBJ1-1	TGTGCCAGCAGCAAAACAGGGCTGGAAGCTTTCTTT	CASSKTGLEAFF
TRBV2	-	-	TRBJ2-3	TGTGCCAGCAGACATATACAGAGAAATACGCAGTATTTT	CASRHIQRNTQYF
TRBV6-4	-	-	TRBJ1-5	TGTGCCAGCAGCCGGTTAAGTGGCAATCAGCCCCAGCATTTT	CASSRLSGNQPQHF
TRBV5-1	-	-	TRBJ2-3	TGCGCCAGCAGCTCGTACGAGGACCGGGACACCAGCACAGATACGCAGTATTTT	CASSSYEDRDTSTDTQYF
TRBV2	-	TRBD1	TRBJ1-6	TGTGCCAGCACTCGACAGGGGACGGATAATTCACCCCTCCACTTT	CASTRQGTDNSPLHF
TRBV5-1	-	TRBD1	TRBJ1-6	TGCGCCAGCAGCTTGCTTGGACAGGCCAATTCACCCCTCCACTTT	CASSLLGQANSPLHF
TRBV6-5	-	-	TRBJ1-1	TGTGCCAGCAGTTACTCGAGGCAGGCGAACACTGAAGCTTTCTTT	CASSYSRQANTEAFF
TRBV11-2	-	-	TRBJ2-5	TGTGCCAGCAGCTTGAGGGGAGTTGCTCAAGAGACCCAGTACTTC	CASSLRGVAQETQYF
TRBV29-1	-	TRBD1	TRBJ2-5	TGCAGCGTCCGGGACAGGGTCTCAGAGACCCAGTACTTC	CSVRDRVSETQYF
TRBV7-9	-	TRBD2	TRBJ2-7	TGTGCCAGCAGCTTAGCGCTTGGTGGCGGGGGGGCCCCACTCGAGCAGTACTTC	CASSLALGGGGAPLEQYF
TRBV7-3	-	TRBD2	TRBJ2-5	TGTGCCAGCAGCTCTGGACTAGCGGGGTCAGAAGAGACCCAGTACTTC	CASSSGLAGSEETQYF
TRBV6-1	-	-	TRBJ2-3	TGTGCCAGCAGTGAAGGCCGTATTAGTACGCAGTATTTT	CASSEGRISTQYF
TRBV11-3	once	-	TRBJ2-2	TGTGCCAGCAGCTTAGACAGGGGTGGCACCGGGGAGCTGTTTTTT	CASSLDRGGTGELFF
TRBV30	-	-	TRBJ1-5	TGTGCCTGGAGTCCCGGTATGGGGCCCCAGCATTTT	CAWSPGMGPQHF
TRBV10-3	-	-	TRBJ2-7	TGTGCCATCAGTGATCCGGGACAAGAGTTCCGCTACGAGCAGTACTTC	CAISDPGQEFRYEQYF
TRBV4-2	once	TRBD1	TRBJ1-1	TGTGCCAGCAGCTCGGGACAGCCGAACACTGAAGCTTTCTTT	CASSSGQPNTEAFF
TRBV5-5	-	-	TRBJ2-3	TGTGCCAGCCGTGAACACCTCACAGATACGCAGTATTTT	CASREHLTDTQYF
TRBV16	once	TRBD2	TRBJ2-5	TGTGCCAGCAGCCAATTGGGACCAGCGGGGGAGACCCAGTACTTC	CASSQLGPAGETQYF
TRBV7-2	-	-	TRBJ1-1	TGTGCCAGCAGCTTAGTCGCCACAACGCCGAACACTGAAGCTTTCTTT	CASSLVATTPNTEAFF
TRBV6-1	-	-	TRBJ2-7	TGTGCCAGCAGTGGTGGCCCAGCCTACGAGCAGTACTTC	CASSGGPAYEQYF
TRBV7-9	-	TRBD1	TRBJ1-3	TGTGCCCGGACAGGGGCTGGAAACACCATATATTTT	CARTGAGNTIYF
TRBV7-9	-	-	TRBJ2-2	TGTGCCAGCATCTTTTTACTAGACCAGGGACGGACCGGGGAGCTGTTTTTT	CASIFLLDQGRTGELFF
TRBV5-1	-	TRBD2	TRBJ2-3	TGCGCCAGCAGCTTGGAAGCGGGGGGCACAGATACGCAGTATTTT	CASSLEAGGTDTQYF
TRBV7-9	-	TRBD1	TRBJ1-3	TGTGCCAGCAGCTTGGCTGGGACAGGGGCGAATGGAAACACCATATATTTT	CASSLAGTGANGNTIYF
TRBV6-1	-	-	TRBJ2-7	TGTGCCAGCACCGGACAGTCCTCCTACGAGCAGTACTTC	CASTGQSSYEQYF
TRBV6-5	-	TRBD1	TRBJ1-4	TGTGCCAGCAGTTTAGACAGGGAGGGAAAACTGTTTTTT	CASSLDREGKLFF
TRBV7-9	-	-	TRBJ2-1	TGTGCCAGCAGCTTTTTATCGGGGGCCCTCGATGAGCAGTTCTTC	CASSFLSGALDEQFF
TRBV5-6	-	-	TRBJ2-7	TGTGCCAGCAGCTTGGGAACTACCTACGAGCAGTACTTC	CASSLGTTYEQYF
TRBV11-2	-	-	TRBJ1-1	TGTGCCAGCAGTCCTCCTACGGGGAGCACTGAAGCTTTCTTT	CASSPPTGSTEAFF
TRBV7-6	-	-	TRBJ1-6	TGTGCCAGCAGCTTAGAGGAGGATTCACCCCTCCACTTT	CASSLEEDSPLHF
TRBV10-1	-	-	TRBJ2-1	TGCGCCAGCAGTGATGCATTCGGCTACAATGAGCAGTTCTTC	CASSDAFGYNEQFF
TRBV5-6	-	-	TRBJ1-2	TGTGCCAGCAGCTTTTGGGTGGGGACTTACTATGGCTACACCTTC	CASSFWVGTYYGYTF
TRBV6-5	-	TRBD1	TRBJ2-5	TGTGCCAGCAGTGACTCGACAGGGGTTGGAGAGACCCAGTACTTC	CASSDSTGVGETQYF
TRBV19	-	-	TRBJ1-2	TGTGCCAGTAGTGGAACAAGGTATAACTATGGCTACACCTTC	CASSGTRYNYGYTF
TRBV19	-	-	TRBJ1-3	TGTGCCAGTAGTATAAGGGATCCCAGAGGTGGAAACACCATATATTTT	CASSIRDPRGGNTIYF